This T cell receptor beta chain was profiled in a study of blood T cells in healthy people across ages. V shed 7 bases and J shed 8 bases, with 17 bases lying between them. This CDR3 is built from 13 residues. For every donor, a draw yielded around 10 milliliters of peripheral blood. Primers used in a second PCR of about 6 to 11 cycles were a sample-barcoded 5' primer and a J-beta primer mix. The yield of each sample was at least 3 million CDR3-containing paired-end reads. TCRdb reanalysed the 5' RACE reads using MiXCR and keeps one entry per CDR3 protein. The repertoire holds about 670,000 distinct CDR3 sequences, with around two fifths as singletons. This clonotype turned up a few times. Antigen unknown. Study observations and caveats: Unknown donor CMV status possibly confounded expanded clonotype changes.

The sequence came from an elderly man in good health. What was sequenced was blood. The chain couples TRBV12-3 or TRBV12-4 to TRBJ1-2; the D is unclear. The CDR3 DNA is TGTGCCAGCACCGTGGACGACGCTGAGGGCTACACCTTC. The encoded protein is CASTVDDAEGYTF.